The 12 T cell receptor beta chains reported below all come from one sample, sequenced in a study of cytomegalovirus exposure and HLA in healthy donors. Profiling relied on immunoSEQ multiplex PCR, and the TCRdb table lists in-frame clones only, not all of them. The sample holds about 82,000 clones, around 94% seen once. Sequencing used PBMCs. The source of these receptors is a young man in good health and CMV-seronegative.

CDR3 DNA sequence: TGTGCCACCAGCAGAGCCCGAGTGACCGGGGAGCTGTTTTTT. Residues: CATSRARVTGELFF. The V gene is TRBV15, the J gene TRBJ2-2; D call uncertain. Per germline, CDR1 LNHNV and CDR2 YYDKDF (reference sequence). This CDR3 comprises 14 residues. V was pared by 1 base and J by 5 bases, with 8 bases between. The full variable domain, completed using reference TRBV15 and TRBJ2-2, is DAMVIQNPRYQVTQFGKPVTLSCSQTLNHNVMYWYQQKSSQAPKLLFHYYDKDFNNEADTPDNFQSRRPNTSFCFLDIRSPGLGDTAMYLCATSRARVTGELFFGEGSRLTVL.

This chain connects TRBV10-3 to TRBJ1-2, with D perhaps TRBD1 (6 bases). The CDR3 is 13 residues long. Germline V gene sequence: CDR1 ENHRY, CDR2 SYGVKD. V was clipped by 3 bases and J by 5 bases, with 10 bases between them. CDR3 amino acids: CAISEDRRYGYTF. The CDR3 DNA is TGTGCCATCAGTGAAGACAGGCGGTATGGCTACACCTTC.

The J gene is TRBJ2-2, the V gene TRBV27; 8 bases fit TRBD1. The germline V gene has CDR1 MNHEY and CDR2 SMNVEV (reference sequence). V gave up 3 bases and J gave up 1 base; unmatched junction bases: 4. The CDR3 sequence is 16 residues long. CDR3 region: CASSFGQGKNTGELFF. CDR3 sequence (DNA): TGTGCCAGCAGTTTCGGACAGGGAAAGAACACCGGGGAGCTGTTTTTT.

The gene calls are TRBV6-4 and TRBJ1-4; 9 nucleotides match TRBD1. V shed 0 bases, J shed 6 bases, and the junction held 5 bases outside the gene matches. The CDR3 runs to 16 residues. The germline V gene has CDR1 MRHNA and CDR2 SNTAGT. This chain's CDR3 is CASSDSPGQGYEKLFF. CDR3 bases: TGTGCCAGCAGTGACTCTCCGGGACAGGGTTATGAAAAACTGTTTTTT.

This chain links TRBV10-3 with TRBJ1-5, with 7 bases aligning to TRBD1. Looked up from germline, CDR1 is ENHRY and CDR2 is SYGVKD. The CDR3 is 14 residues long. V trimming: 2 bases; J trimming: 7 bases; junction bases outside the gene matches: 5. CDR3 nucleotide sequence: TGTGCCATCAGTGAGGAGGGGGCCGGGCAGCCCCAGCATTTT. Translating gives CAISEEGAGQPQHF.

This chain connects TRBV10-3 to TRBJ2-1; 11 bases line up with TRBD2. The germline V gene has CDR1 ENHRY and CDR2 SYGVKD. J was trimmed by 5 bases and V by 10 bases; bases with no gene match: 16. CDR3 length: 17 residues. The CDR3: CATRGGTSGQTHNEQFF. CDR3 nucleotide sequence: TGTGCCACCAGGGGAGGGACTAGCGGCCAAACCCACAATGAGCAGTTCTTC.

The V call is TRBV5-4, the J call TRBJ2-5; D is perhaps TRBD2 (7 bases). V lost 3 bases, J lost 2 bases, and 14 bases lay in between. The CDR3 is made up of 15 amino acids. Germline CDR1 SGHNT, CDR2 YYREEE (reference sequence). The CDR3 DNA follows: TGTGCCAGCAGCTCGGGGGGCCGAAGACAAGAGACCCAGTACTTC. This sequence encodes CASSSGGRRQETQYF.

This CDR3 is CASSTSRDSGYTF. The CDR3 DNA reads as TGCGCCAGCAGCACAAGCCGGGACAGTGGCTACACCTTC. V gene TRBV5-1 combines with J gene TRBJ1-2, with 7 bases that match TRBD1. The length of the CDR3 is 13 residues. Losses at the gene ends were 4 bases for V and 7 bases for J; bases not matched to a gene: 7. CDR1 is SGHRS, CDR2 YFSETQ, per germline.

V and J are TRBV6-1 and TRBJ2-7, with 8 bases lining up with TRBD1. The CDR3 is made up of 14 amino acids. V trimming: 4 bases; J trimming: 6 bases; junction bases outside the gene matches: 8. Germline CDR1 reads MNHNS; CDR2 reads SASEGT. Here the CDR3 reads CASSGRTGWAEQYF. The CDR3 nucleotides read TGTGCCAGCAGTGGACGGACAGGGTGGGCCGAGCAGTACTTC.

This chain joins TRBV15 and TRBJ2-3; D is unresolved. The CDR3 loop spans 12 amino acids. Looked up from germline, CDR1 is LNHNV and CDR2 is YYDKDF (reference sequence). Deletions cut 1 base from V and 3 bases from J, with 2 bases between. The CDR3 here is CATSRATDTQYF. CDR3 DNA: TGTGCCACCAGCAGAGCTACAGATACGCAGTATTTT.

CDR3 region: CASSPWTGPNYQPQHF. CDR3 coding DNA: TGTGCCAGCAGCCCCTGGACAGGGCCTAATTATCAGCCCCAGCATTTT. This chain uses TRBV5-8 with TRBJ1-5, with TRBD1 identical over 8 bases. J gave up 5 bases and V 4 bases, and 11 bases lay outside the gene matches. The germline V gene has CDR1 SGHTS and CDR2 YDEGEE. The length of the CDR3 is 16 residues.

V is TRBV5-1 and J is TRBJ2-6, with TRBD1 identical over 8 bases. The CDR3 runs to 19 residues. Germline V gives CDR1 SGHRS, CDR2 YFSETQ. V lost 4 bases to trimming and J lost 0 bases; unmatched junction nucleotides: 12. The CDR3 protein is CASSPIPGTGASGANVLTF. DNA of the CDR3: TGCGCCAGCAGCCCAATTCCCGGGACAGGCGCCTCTGGGGCCAACGTCCTGACTTTC.